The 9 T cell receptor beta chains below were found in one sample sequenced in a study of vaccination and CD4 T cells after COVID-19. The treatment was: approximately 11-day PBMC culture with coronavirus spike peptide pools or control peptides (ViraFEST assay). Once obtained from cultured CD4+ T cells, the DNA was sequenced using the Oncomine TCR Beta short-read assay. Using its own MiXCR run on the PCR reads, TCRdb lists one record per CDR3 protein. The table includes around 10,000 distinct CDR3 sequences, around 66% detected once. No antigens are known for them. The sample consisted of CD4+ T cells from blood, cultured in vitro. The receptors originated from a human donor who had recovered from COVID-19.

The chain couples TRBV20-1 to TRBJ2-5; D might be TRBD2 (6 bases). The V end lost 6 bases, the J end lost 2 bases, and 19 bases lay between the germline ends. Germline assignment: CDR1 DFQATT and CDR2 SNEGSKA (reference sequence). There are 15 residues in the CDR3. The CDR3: CSAQKGSGLQETQYF. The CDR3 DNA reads TGCAGTGCGCAGAAAGGGAGCGGGTTACAAGAGACCCAGTACTTC.

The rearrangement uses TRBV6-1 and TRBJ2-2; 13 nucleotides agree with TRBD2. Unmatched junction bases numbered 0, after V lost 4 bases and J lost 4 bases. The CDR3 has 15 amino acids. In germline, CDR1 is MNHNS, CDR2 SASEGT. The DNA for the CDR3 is TGTGCCAGCAGTGGGACTAGCGGGAGCACCGGGGAGCTGTTTTTT. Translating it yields CASSGTSGSTGELFF.

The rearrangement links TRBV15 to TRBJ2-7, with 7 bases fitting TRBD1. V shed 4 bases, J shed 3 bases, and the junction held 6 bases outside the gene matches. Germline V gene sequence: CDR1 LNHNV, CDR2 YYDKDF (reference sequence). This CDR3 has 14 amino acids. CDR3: CATSKPGGVYEQYF. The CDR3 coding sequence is TGTGCCACCAGCAAACCAGGGGGAGTCTACGAGCAGTACTTC.

CDR3 loop: CASSLAQETQYF. The CDR3 coding sequence is TGCGCCAGCAGCTTGGCCCAAGAGACCCAGTACTTC. The V gene is TRBV5-1, the J gene TRBJ2-5; no clear D gene. The CDR3 length is 12 residues. The ends were cut back, 0 bases at V and 1 base at J, with 1 base in the middle. Germline values: CDR1 SGHRS, CDR2 YFSETQ.

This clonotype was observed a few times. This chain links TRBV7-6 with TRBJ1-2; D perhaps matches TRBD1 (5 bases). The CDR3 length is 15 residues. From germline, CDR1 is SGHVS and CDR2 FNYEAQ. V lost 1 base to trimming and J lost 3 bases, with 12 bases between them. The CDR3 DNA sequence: TGTGCCAGCAGCTTAGGCACAGGACAACACTATGGCTACACCTTC. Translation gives CASSLGTGQHYGYTF.

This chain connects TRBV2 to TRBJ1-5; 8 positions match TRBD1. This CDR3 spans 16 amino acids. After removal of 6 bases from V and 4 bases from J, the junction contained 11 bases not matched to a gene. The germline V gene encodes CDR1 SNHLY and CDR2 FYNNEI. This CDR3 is CASRLDRAGLNQPQHF. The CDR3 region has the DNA TGTGCCAGCAGATTGGACAGGGCCGGTTTGAATCAGCCCCAGCATTTT. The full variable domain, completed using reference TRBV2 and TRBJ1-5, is EPEVTQTPSHQVTQMGQEVILRCVPISNHLYFYWYRQILGQKVEFLVSFYNNEISEKSEIFDDQFSVERPDGSNFTLKIRSTKLEDSAMYFCASRLDRAGLNQPQHFGDGTRLSIL.

CDR3 in amino acids: CASSLVGLSTDTQYF. Written as DNA, the CDR3 is TGCGCCAGCAGCTTGGTGGGACTAAGCACAGATACGCAGTATTTT. The rearrangement joins TRBV5-1 to TRBJ2-3; 7 nucleotides match TRBD2. CDR3 length equals 15 residues. Germline V lookup: CDR1 SGHRS, CDR2 YFSETQ. V was clipped by 0 bases and J by 0 bases; unmatched bases: 1.

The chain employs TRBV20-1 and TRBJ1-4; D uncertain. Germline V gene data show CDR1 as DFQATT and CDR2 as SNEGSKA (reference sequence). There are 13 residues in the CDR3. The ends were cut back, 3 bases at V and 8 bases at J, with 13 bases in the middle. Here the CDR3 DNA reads TGCAGTGCTAGCGCCGATCACTTCGAAAAACTGTTTTTT. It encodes CSASADHFEKLFF.

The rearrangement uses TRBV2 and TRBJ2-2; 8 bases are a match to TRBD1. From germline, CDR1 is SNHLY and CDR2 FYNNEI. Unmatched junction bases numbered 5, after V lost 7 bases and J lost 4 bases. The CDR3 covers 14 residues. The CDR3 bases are TGTGCCAGCAAACAGGGGGAGGCCACCGGGGAGCTGTTTTTT. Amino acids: CASKQGEATGELFF. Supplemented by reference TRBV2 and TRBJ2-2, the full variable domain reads EPEVTQTPSHQVTQMGQEVILRCVPISNHLYFYWYRQILGQKVEFLVSFYNNEISEKSEIFDDQFSVERPDGSNFTLKIRSTKLEDSAMYFCASKQGEATGELFFGEGSRLTVL.